This T cell receptor (beta chain) was retrieved from a study of blood T cell repertoires in COVID-19. The wider study: Collection of acute and convalescent COVID-19 samples took place in the United States, Italy and Spain. T cells, B-cell-depleted T cells, or PBMCs supplied cDNA or gDNA.

Original handling: Estimation of nucleated cell counts was performed using reference gene primer amplification. TCRdb's copy holds only in-frame clones and misses some; the assay was immunoSEQ multiplex PCR. From that table come the V and J calls and clone size; the DNA was used to work out D and trimming. The table lists under 250,000 clones, approximately 83% of them singletons, with under 5% in the top ten. Trimming removed 4 bases from V and 2 bases from J; junction bases left unmatched: 5. Germline V gives CDR1 SEHNR, CDR2 FQNEAQ (reference sequence). CDR3 length: 15 amino acids. What was sequenced was peripheral blood. This TCR was recovered from a man aged 45-65 years with active or convalescent COVID-19. The chain carries TRBV7-9 and TRBJ2-7; 10 nucleotides agree with TRBD2. In DNA form, the CDR3 reads TGTGCCAGCAGCTCCACTAGCGGGGCCACCTACGAGCAGTACTTC. The encoded protein is CASSSTSGATYEQYF.